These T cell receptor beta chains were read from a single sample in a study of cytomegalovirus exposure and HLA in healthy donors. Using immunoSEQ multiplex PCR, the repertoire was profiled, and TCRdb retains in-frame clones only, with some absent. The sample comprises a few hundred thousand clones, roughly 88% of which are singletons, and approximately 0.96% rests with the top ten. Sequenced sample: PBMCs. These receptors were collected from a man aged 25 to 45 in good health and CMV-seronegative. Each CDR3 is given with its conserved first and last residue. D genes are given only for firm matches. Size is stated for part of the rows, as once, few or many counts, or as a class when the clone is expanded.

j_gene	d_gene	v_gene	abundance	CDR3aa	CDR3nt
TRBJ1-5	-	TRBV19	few	CASSRQWGNQPQHF	TGTGCCAGTAGTCGACAGTGGGGCAATCAGCCCCAGCATTTT
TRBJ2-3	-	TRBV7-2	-	CASSSDSNTQYF	TGTGCCAGCAGCTCGGACTCCAATACGCAGTATTTT
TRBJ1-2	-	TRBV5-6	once	CASSRTADYGYTF	TGTGCCAGCAGCCGGACAGCCGACTATGGCTACACCTTC
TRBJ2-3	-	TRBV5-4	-	CASSSLTDTQYF	TGTGCCAGCAGCTCCCTCACAGATACGCAGTATTTT
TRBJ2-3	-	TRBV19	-	CASSTGDRTDTQYF	TGTGCCAGTAGTACGGGGGACCGCACAGATACGCAGTATTTT
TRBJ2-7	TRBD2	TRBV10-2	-	CASRLAGASYEQYF	TGCGCCAGCAGGCTAGCGGGGGCCTCCTACGAGCAGTACTTC
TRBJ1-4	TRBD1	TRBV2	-	CASRSQGFEKEKLFF	TGTGCCAGCAGATCACAGGGGTTTGAGAAGGAAAAACTGTTTTTT
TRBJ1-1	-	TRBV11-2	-	CASSPGAESVNTEAFF	TGTGCCAGCAGCCCAGGGGCGGAATCTGTGAACACTGAAGCTTTCTTT
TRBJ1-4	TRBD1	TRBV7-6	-	CASSSTGGSNEKLFF	TGTGCCAGCAGCTCCACAGGGGGTAGTAATGAAAAACTGTTTTTT
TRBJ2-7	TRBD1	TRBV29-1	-	CSGWDRGSNEQYF	TGCAGCGGGTGGGACAGGGGGTCCAACGAGCAGTACTTC
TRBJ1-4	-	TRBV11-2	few	CASSQSAAGKLFF	TGTGCCAGCAGCCAGAGCGCCGCGGGGAAACTGTTTTTT
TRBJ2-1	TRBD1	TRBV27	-	CASSSIRTGGFSNEQFF	TGTGCCAGCAGTTCGATTCGGACAGGGGGGTTTAGTAATGAGCAGTTCTTC
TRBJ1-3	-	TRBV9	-	CASSNVGGFGRNTIYF	TGTGCCAGCAGCAACGTCGGGGGATTTGGGAGAAACACCATATATTTT
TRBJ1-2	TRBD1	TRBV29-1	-	CSVDDPGQVFANGYTF	TGCAGCGTCGACGATCCGGGACAGGTATTTGCTAATGGCTACACCTTC
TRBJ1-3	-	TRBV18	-	CASSPTGQSSGNTIYF	TGTGCCAGCTCACCTACTGGACAGTCCTCTGGAAACACCATATATTTT
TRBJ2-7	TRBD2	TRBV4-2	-	CASSQTTSGASYEQYF	TGTGCCAGCAGTCAGACTACTAGCGGGGCTTCCTACGAGCAGTACTTC